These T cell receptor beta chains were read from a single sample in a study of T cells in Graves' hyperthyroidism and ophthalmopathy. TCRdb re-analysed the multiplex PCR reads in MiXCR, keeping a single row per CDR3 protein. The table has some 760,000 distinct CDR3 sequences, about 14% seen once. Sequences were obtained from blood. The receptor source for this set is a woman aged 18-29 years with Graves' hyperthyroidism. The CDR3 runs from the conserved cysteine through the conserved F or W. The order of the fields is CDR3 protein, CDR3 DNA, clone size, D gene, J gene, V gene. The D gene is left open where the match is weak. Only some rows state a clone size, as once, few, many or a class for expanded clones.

CASSLEAAGGAYEQYF | TGTGCCAGCAGCTTAGAGGCCGCAGGGGGCGCCTACGAGCAGTACTTC | NA | TRBD1 | TRBJ2-7 | TRBV11-2
CASSQAGWGLGYTF | TGCGCCAGCAGCCAAGCAGGGTGGGGGCTAGGCTACACCTTC | few | NA | TRBJ1-2 | TRBV4-1
CASSPQAGSYNEQFF | TGTGCCAGCAGCCCGCAAGCGGGATCCTACAATGAGCAGTTCTTC | few | TRBD2 | TRBJ2-1 | TRBV13
CASSLNKVVTEAFF | TGTGCCAGCAGCCTAAACAAGGTTGTCACTGAAGCTTTCTTT | once | NA | TRBJ1-1 | TRBV7-2
CNARGGNTEAFF | TGCAATGCTAGAGGTGGGAACACTGAAGCTTTCTTT | NA | NA | TRBJ1-1 | TRBV20-1
CASVSQYEQYF | TGTGCCAGCGTCTCCCAGTACGAGCAGTACTTC | few | NA | TRBJ2-7 | TRBV6-1
CASSGEWGMNTEAFF | TGTGCCAGCAGTGGTGAGTGGGGGATGAACACTGAAGCTTTCTTT | few | NA | TRBJ1-1 | TRBV9
CASSPGASGAWGEQYF | TGTGCCAGTAGTCCAGGCGCTAGCGGGGCCTGGGGGGAGCAGTACTTC | few | TRBD2 | TRBJ2-7 | TRBV19
CASSLGTLAGGVNEQFF | TGTGCCAGCAGCCTAGGGACACTAGCGGGAGGGGTCAATGAGCAGTTCTTC | many | TRBD2 | TRBJ2-1 | TRBV7-9
CASSFSWEEAYEQYF | TGTGCCAGCAGTTTTTCGTGGGAGGAGGCCTACGAGCAGTACTTC | many | NA | TRBJ2-7 | TRBV12-3/TRBV12-4
CASSPRRGRLGTEAFF | TGTGCCAGCAGTCCCCGCAGGGGGCGACTGGGAACTGAAGCTTTCTTT | NA | TRBD1 | TRBJ1-1 | TRBV6-1
CAIGIQAVREQYF | TGTGCCATCGGGATACAGGCCGTGCGCGAGCAGTACTTC | many | NA | TRBJ2-7 | TRBV10-3
CASSQDWEQEVSTEAFF | TGCGCCAGCAGCCAAGATTGGGAACAAGAAGTTAGCACTGAAGCTTTCTTT | NA | NA | TRBJ1-1 | TRBV4-3
CAWTLDRDGYTF | TGTGCCTGGACCCTGGACAGGGATGGCTACACCTTC | many | TRBD1 | TRBJ1-2 | TRBV30
CSATNVDRGNTEAFF | TGCAGTGCCACAAACGTGGATCGGGGGAACACTGAAGCTTTCTTT | many | NA | TRBJ1-1 | TRBV20-1
CSAPYTAGDTDTQYF | TGCAGTGCCCCGTACACGGCGGGGGACACAGATACGCAGTATTTT | many | TRBD2 | TRBJ2-3 | TRBV20-1
CASSPTPTGHLNTEAFF | TGTGCCAGCAGCCCCACCCCTACGGGACACCTGAACACTGAAGCTTTCTTT | NA | NA | TRBJ1-1 | TRBV9
CASSLDGTSTEAFF | TGTGCCAGCAGCTTAGATGGGACCAGCACTGAAGCTTTCTTT | NA | NA | TRBJ1-1 | TRBV11-3
CASSLSSGSYTQYF | TGTGCCAGCAGCTTGTCTAGCGGGAGTTATACGCAGTATTTT | many | TRBD2 | TRBJ2-3 | TRBV7-3
CASSRRRTALEAFF | TGTGCCAGCAGCCGAAGGAGAACAGCCCTTGAAGCTTTCTTT | few | NA | TRBJ1-1 | TRBV7-8
CASRDRDLTPLHF | TGTGCCAGCCGAGACAGGGATCTCACACCCCTCCACTTT | few | TRBD1 | TRBJ1-6 | TRBV19
CSARPSGVWTGELFF | TGCAGTGCTAGACCCTCCGGAGTCTGGACCGGGGAGCTGTTTTTT | many | NA | TRBJ2-2 | TRBV20-1
CASSLTGTDYNEQFF | TGTGCCAGCAGCTTAACTGGGACGGATTACAATGAGCAGTTCTTC | many | NA | TRBJ2-1 | TRBV7-3
CASRPNHMGGETQYF | TGTGCCAGCAGACCCAACCATATGGGGGGGGAGACCCAGTACTTC | NA | TRBD2 | TRBJ2-5 | TRBV6-1
CASRGLETQYF | TGTGCCAGCAGGGGGCTAGAGACCCAGTACTTC | many | NA | TRBJ2-5 | TRBV6-1
CASSSYAGTVSYEQYF | TGTGCCAGCAGCTCTTATGCCGGGACAGTCTCCTACGAGCAGTACTTC | few | TRBD1 | TRBJ2-7 | TRBV7-2
CASSQLSGQPQHF | TGCGCCAGCAGCCAACTCTCTGGTCAGCCCCAGCATTTT | few | NA | TRBJ1-5 | TRBV4-1
CASSRGQITQETQYF | TGTGCCAGCAGCCGAGGACAGATAACTCAAGAGACCCAGTACTTC | many | NA | TRBJ2-5 | TRBV7-9
CASSKQGSNTGELFF | TGTGCCAGCAGCAAACAGGGGTCGAACACCGGGGAGCTGTTTTTT | NA | TRBD1 | TRBJ2-2 | TRBV7-9
CAIQRQGGDTQYF | TGTGCGATTCAGAGGCAGGGAGGGGATACGCAGTATTTT | few | TRBD2 | TRBJ2-3 | TRBV10-3
CSARQYGGSSSGANVLTF | TGCAGTGCTAGACAATACGGGGGATCCAGCTCTGGGGCCAACGTCCTGACTTTC | NA | NA | TRBJ2-6 | TRBV20-1
CAWSPDRGGGNTGELFF | TGTGCCTGGAGTCCCGACAGGGGAGGCGGGAACACCGGGGAGCTGTTTTTT | few | TRBD1 | TRBJ2-2 | TRBV30
CASSTRTANTEAFF | TGTGCCAGCAGTACCCGGACAGCGAACACTGAAGCTTTCTTT | NA | NA | TRBJ1-1 | TRBV27
CASSPGQGVGNTIYF | TGTGCCAGCTCACCGGGACAGGGGGTTGGAAACACCATATATTTT | many | TRBD1 | TRBJ1-3 | TRBV18
CASSNPGTVLNEQFF | TGTGCCAGCAGTAACCCCGGGACAGTCCTAAATGAGCAGTTCTTC | few | TRBD1 | TRBJ2-1 | TRBV6-2/TRBV6-3
CASSPGVPYEQYF | TGCGCCAGCAGCCCCGGCGTCCCCTACGAGCAGTACTTC | NA | NA | TRBJ2-7 | TRBV5-1
CAWSRGQVYEQYF | TGTGCCTGGAGTCGTGGACAGGTGTACGAGCAGTACTTC | many | TRBD1 | TRBJ2-7 | TRBV30
CASSSPAANYGYTF | TGTGCCAGCAGTTCACCGGCGGCAAACTATGGCTACACCTTC | many | NA | TRBJ1-2 | TRBV6-2/TRBV6-3
CASVTSGPPVTQYF | TGTGCCAGCGTCACTAGCGGCCCCCCCGTTACGCAGTATTTT | NA | TRBD2 | TRBJ2-3 | TRBV28
CASSRQAGGQETQYF | TGTGCCAGCAGCCGTCAAGCGGGGGGCCAAGAGACCCAGTACTTC | NA | TRBD2 | TRBJ2-5 | TRBV7-9
CASSSPLAGEAYEQYF | TGTGCCAGCAGTTCCCCCTTAGCGGGAGAGGCGTACGAGCAGTACTTC | many | TRBD2 | TRBJ2-7 | TRBV7-9
CASSLTGGASKGYTF | TGTGCCAGCAGCTTAACAGGGGGCGCAAGTAAAGGCTACACCTTC | many | TRBD1 | TRBJ1-2 | TRBV7-8
CASRRGGGGGGRGSYEQYF | TGTGCCAGCAGACGCGGTGGGGGGGGGGGGGGTAGAGGATCCTACGAGCAGTACTTC | NA | TRBD2 | TRBJ2-7 | TRBV7-2
CASRNDGGWPQGRYGYTF | TGTGCCAGCAGGAATGACGGGGGCTGGCCACAGGGGAGGTATGGCTACACCTTC | NA | TRBD1 | TRBJ1-2 | TRBV2
CASSSLGTGDYEQYF | TGTGCCAGCAGCTCTCTCGGGACAGGGGACTACGAGCAGTACTTC | NA | TRBD1 | TRBJ2-7 | TRBV6-1